This is a list of T cell receptor beta chains from one sample in a study of control samples from healthy donors and cancer patients. Profiling relied on immunoSEQ multiplex PCR, and the TCRdb table lists in-frame clones only, not all of them. Of 170,000 or so clones in the sample, roughly 92% were seen once. The sample comprised blood. All receptors come from a woman between 18 and 29 years old in good health. CDR3s include the opening cysteine and the closing phenylalanine or tryptophan. The D gene is left open where the match is weak. Clone size is given for some rows only: seen once, a few or many times, or a class if the clone is expanded.

d_gene,abundance,v_gene,j_gene,CDR3nt,CDR3aa
TRBD2,.,TRBV7-6,TRBJ2-3,TGTGCCAGCAGCTTAGTTAGCGGGGGCCTCACAGATACGCAGTATTTT,CASSLVSGGLTDTQYF
.,.,TRBV11-1,TRBJ2-5,TGTGCCAGCAGCTTATCGTTTGGGGGAATGCAAGAGACCCAGTACTTC,CASSLSFGGMQETQYF
TRBD2,.,TRBV29-1,TRBJ2-7,TGCAGCGTCGAAAACGATCCTAGCGGGAGTTCCTACGAGCAGTACTTC,CSVENDPSGSSYEQYF
.,.,TRBV11-3,TRBJ1-1,TGTGCCAGCAGCTCAGGACAGAAGAACACTGAAGCTTTCTTT,CASSSGQKNTEAFF
.,.,TRBV4-3,TRBJ2-7,TGCGCCAGCAGCCAACTCGATAGGTACTCCTACGAGCAGTACTTC,CASSQLDRYSYEQYF
.,.,TRBV7-9,TRBJ1-1,TGTGCCAGCAGCAAAGGACAGAACACTGAAGCTTTCTTT,CASSKGQNTEAFF
.,.,TRBV4-3,TRBJ1-6,TGCGCCAGCAGCCATGGGGCGGGGGCTGGTTCACCCCTCCACTTT,CASSHGAGAGSPLHF
.,.,TRBV3-1/TRBV3-2,TRBJ1-1,TGTGCCAGCAGCCAATCCCCCCGGTTTGAAGCTTTCTTT,CASSQSPRFEAFF
TRBD1,.,TRBV12-3/TRBV12-4,TRBJ1-2,TGTGCCATCACAGGGGGTGGTGCTGGCTACACCTTC,CAITGGGAGYTF
TRBD2,.,TRBV3-1/TRBV3-2,TRBJ2-2,TGTGCCAGCAGCCCGGGGGGGCGGACCGGGGAGCTGTTTTTT,CASSPGGRTGELFF
TRBD1,once,TRBV5-5,TRBJ2-7,TGTGCCAGCAGGTTGACAGGGAGATTAGAGCAGTACTTC,CASRLTGRLEQYF
.,.,TRBV5-4,TRBJ1-2,TGTGCCAGCAGCTTGAACGGGGAAGGCTACACCTTC,CASSLNGEGYTF
.,.,TRBV9,TRBJ1-1,TGTGCCAGCAGCGTAGAAGGGGCTTTGAACACTGAAGCTTTCTTT,CASSVEGALNTEAFF
TRBD1,.,TRBV18,TRBJ1-2,TGTGCCAGCTCACCTTCACAGGGGTCTAACTATGGCTACACCTTC,CASSPSQGSNYGYTF
.,.,TRBV19,TRBJ1-5,TGTGCCACCAGACAGGCGGGGAATCAGCCCCAGCATTTT,CATRQAGNQPQHF
.,once,TRBV2,TRBJ2-3,TGTGCACTTATAGAACTGCGGAGCACAGATACGCAGTATTTT,CALIELRSTDTQYF
.,.,TRBV20-1,TRBJ1-4,TGCAGTGTGTGGAATGAAAAACTGTTTTTT,CSVWNEKLFF
TRBD2,.,TRBV4-1,TRBJ2-5,TGCGCCAGCAGCTCGGGACTAGCGGACCAAGAGACCCAGTACTTC,CASSSGLADQETQYF
TRBD2,.,TRBV3-1/TRBV3-2,TRBJ2-3,TGTGCCAGCAGCCCTCGACTAGCGGGCCCCACAGATACGCAGTATTTT,CASSPRLAGPTDTQYF
.,.,TRBV28,TRBJ2-3,TGTGCCAGCAGGCGAATGGGGGCAGATACGCAGTATTTT,CASRRMGADTQYF
TRBD2,once,TRBV5-1,TRBJ2-1,TGCGCCAGCAGACCTGGGACTAGCGGGAGGGCGTACAATGAGCAGTTCTTC,CASRPGTSGRAYNEQFF
.,.,TRBV6-2/TRBV6-3,TRBJ1-1,TGTGCCAGCAGTTACTCGCCGCGGGGGACTGAAGCTTTCTTT,CASSYSPRGTEAFF
.,.,TRBV11-3,TRBJ1-1,TGTGCCAGCAGAGGTCCCGGGGACAAGAACACTGAAGCTTTCTTT,CASRGPGDKNTEAFF